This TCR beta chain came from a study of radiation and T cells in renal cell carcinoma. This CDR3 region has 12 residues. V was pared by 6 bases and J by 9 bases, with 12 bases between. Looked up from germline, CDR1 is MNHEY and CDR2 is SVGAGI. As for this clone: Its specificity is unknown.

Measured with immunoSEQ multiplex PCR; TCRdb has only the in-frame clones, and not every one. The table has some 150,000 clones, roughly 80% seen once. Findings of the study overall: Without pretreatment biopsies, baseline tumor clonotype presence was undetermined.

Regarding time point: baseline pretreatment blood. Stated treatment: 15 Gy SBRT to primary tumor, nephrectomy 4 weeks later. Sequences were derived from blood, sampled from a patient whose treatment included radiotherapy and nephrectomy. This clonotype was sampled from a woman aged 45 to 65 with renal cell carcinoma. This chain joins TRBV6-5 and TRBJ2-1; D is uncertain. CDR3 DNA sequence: TGTGCCAGCAGGGAATCATCGCGTGAGCAGTTCTTC. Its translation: CASRESSREQFF.